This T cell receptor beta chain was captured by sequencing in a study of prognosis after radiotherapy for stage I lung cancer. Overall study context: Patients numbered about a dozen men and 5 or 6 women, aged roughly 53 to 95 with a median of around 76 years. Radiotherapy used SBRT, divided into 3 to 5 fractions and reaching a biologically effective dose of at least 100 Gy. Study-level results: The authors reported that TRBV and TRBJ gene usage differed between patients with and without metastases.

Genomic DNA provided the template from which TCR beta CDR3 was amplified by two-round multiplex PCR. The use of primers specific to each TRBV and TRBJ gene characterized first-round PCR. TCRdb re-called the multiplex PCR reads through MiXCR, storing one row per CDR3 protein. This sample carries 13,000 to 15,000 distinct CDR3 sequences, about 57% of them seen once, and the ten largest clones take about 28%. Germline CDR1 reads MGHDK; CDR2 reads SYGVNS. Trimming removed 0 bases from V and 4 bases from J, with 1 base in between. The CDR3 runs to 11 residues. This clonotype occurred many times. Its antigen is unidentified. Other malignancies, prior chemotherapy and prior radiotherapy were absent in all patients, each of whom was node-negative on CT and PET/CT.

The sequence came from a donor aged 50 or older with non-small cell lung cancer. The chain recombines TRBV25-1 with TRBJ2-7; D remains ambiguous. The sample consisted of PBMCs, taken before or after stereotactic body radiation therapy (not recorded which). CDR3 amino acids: CASSEYYEQYF. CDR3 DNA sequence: TGTGCCAGCAGTGAATATTACGAGCAGTACTTC.